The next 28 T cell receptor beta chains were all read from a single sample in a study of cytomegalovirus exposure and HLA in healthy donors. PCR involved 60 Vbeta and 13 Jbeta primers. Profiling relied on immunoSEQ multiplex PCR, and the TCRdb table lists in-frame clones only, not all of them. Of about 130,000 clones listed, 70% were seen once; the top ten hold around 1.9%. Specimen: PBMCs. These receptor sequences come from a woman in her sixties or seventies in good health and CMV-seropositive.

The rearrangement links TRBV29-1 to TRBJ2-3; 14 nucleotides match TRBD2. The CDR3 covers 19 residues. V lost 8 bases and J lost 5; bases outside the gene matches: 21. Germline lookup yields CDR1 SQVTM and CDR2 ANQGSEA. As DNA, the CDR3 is TGCAGCTGCGTCCTCCCCGGGACTAGCGGGAGTTGGGGGGGAGATACGCAGTATTTT. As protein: CSCVLPGTSGSWGGDTQYF.

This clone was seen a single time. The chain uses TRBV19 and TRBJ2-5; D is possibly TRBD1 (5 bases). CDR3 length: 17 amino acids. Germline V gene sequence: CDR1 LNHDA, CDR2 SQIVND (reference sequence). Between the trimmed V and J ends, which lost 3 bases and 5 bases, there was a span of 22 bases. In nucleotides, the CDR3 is TGTGCCAGTAGTATCGGATCGGCCAGGGTAGGAGAGGAGACCCAGTACTTC. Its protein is CASSIGSARVGEETQYF. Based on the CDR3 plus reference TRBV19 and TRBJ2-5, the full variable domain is DGGITQSPKYLFRKEGQNVTLSCEQNLNHDAMYWYRQDPGQGLRLIYYSQIVNDFQKGDIAEGYSVSREKKESFPLTVTSAQKNPTAFYLCASSIGSARVGEETQYFGPGTRLLVL.

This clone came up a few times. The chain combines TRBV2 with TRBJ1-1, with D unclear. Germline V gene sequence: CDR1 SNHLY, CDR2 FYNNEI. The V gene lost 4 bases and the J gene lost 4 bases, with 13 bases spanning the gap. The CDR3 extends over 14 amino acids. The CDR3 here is CASSVNEGPTEAFF. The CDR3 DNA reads TGTGCCAGCAGTGTAAACGAGGGCCCCACTGAAGCTTTCTTT. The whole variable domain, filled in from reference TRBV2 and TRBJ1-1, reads EPEVTQTPSHQVTQMGQEVILRCVPISNHLYFYWYRQILGQKVEFLVSFYNNEISEKSEIFDDQFSVERPDGSNFTLKIRSTKLEDSAMYFCASSVNEGPTEAFFGQGTRLTVV.

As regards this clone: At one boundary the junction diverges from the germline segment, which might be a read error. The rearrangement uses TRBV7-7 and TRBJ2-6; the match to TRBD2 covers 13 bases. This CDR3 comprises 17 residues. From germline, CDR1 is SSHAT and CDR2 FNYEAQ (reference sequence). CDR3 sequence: CASSPGLAGAGANVLTF. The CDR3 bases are TGTGCTAGCAGCCCCGGACTAGCGGGAGCTGGGGCCAACGTCCTGACTTTC.

Here the CDR3 reads CASSLIRTGGREKLFF. The CDR3 DNA follows: TGTGCCAGCAGTTTAATTAGGACAGGGGGCCGCGAAAAACTGTTTTTT. V gene TRBV27 combines with J gene TRBJ1-4; 11 bases match TRBD1. The CDR3 is made up of 16 amino acids. Unmatched junction bases numbered 7, after V lost 2 bases and J lost 8 bases. Germline CDR1 MNHEY, CDR2 SMNVEV (reference sequence). Full variable domain (rest looked up from reference TRBV27 and TRBJ1-4): EAQVTQNPRYLITVTGKKLTVTCSQNMNHEYMSWYRQDPGLGLRQIYYSMNVEVTDKGDVPEGYKVSRKEKRNFPLILESPSPNQTSLYFCASSLIRTGGREKLFFGSGTQLSVL.

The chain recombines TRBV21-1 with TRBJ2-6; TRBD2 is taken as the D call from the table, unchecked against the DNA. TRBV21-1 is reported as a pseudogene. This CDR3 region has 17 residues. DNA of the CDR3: TGTGCCAGCAGCAAAGAGCTAGCGGGGGCCGGGGCCAACGTCCTGACTTTC. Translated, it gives CASSKELAGAGANVLTF.

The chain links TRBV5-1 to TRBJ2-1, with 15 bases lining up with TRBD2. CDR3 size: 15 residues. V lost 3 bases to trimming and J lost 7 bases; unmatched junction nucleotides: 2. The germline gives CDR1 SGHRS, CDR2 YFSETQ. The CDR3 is CASSSGLAGGNEQFF. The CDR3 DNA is TGCGCCAGCAGCTCCGGACTAGCGGGAGGGAATGAGCAGTTCTTC.

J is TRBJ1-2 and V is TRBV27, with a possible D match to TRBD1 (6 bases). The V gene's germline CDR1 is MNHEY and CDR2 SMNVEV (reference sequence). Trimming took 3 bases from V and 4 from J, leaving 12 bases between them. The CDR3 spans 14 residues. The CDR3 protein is CASSFSGTPYGYTF. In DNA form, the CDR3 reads TGTGCCAGCAGTTTCTCCGGGACACCCTATGGCTACACCTTC.

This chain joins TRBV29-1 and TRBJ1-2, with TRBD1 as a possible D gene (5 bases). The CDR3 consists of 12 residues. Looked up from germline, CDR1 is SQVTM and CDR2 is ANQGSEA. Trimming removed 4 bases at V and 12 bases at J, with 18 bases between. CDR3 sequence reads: CSVVNFQGENTF. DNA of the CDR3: TGCAGCGTTGTGAATTTCCAGGGTGAAAACACCTTC. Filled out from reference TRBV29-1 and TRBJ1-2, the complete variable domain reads SAVISQKPSRDICQRGTSLTIQCQVDSQVTMMFWYRQQPGQSLTLIATANQGSEATYESGFVIDKFPISRPNLTFSTLTVSNMSPEDSSIYLCSVVNFQGENTFGSGTRLTVV.

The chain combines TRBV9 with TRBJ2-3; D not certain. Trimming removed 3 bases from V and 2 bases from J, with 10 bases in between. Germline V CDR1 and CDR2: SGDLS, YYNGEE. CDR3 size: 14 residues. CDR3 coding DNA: TGTGCCAGCAGCGATTCCCCTACCACAGATACGCAGTATTTT. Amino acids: CASSDSPTTDTQYF. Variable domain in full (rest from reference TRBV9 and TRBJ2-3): DSGVTQTPKHLITATGQRVTLRCSPRSGDLSVYWYQQSLDQGLQFLIQYYNGEERAKGNILERFSAQQFPDLHSELNLSSLELGDSALYFCASSDSPTTDTQYFGPGTRLTVL.

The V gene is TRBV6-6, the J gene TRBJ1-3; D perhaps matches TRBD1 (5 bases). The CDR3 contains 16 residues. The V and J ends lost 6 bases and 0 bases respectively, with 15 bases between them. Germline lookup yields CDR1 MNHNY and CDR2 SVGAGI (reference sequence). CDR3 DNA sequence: TGTGCCAGCAGCAGTTCAGACAGTGGCTCTGGAAACACCATATATTTT. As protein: CASSSSDSGSGNTIYF.

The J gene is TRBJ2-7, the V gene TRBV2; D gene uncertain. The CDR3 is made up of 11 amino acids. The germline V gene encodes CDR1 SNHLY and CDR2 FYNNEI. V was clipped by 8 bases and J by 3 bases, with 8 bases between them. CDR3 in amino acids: CASSLYYEQYF. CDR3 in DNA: TGTGCCAGCTCACTTTACTACGAGCAGTACTTC.

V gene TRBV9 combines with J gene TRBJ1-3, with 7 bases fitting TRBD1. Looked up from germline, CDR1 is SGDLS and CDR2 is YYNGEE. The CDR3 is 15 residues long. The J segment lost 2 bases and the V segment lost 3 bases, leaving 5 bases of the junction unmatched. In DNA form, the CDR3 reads TGTGCCAGCAGCGGAGGGGGCATCGCTGGAAACACCATATATTTT. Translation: CASSGGGIAGNTIYF.

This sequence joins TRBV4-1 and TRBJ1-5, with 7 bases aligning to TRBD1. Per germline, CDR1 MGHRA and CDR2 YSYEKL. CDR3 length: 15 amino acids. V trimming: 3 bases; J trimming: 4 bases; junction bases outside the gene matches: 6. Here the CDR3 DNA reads TGCGCCAGCAGCCAGTATGGGACAGAGAATCAGCCCCAGCATTTT. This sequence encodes CASSQYGTENQPQHF.

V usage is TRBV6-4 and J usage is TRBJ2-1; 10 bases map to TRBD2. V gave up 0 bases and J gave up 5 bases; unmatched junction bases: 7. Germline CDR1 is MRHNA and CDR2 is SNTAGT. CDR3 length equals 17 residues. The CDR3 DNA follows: TGTGCCAGCAGTGACTCATGGACTAGCGGAGGGAACAATGAGCAGTTCTTC. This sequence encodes CASSDSWTSGGNNEQFF.

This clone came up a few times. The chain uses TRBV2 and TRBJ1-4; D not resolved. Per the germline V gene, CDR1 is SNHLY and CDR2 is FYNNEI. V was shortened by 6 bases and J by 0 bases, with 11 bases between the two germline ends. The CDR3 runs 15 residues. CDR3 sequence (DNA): TGTGCCAGCAGAGAGGCCGATGCAACTAATGAAAAACTGTTTTTT. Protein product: CASREADATNEKLFF. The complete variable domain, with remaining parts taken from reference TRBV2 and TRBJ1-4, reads EPEVTQTPSHQVTQMGQEVILRCVPISNHLYFYWYRQILGQKVEFLVSFYNNEISEKSEIFDDQFSVERPDGSNFTLKIRSTKLEDSAMYFCASREADATNEKLFFGSGTQLSVL.

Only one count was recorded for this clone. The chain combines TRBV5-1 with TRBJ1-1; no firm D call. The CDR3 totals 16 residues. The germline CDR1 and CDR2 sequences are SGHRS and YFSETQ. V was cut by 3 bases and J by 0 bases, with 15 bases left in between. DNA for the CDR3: TGCGCCAGCAGCTCTCGGGAGATCGACTTGAACACTGAAGCTTTCTTT. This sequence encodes CASSSREIDLNTEAFF.

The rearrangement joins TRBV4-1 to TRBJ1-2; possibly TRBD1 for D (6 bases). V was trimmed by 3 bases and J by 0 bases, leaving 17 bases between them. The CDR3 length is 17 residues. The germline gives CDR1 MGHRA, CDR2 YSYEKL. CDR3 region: CASSHHPGTPANYGYTF. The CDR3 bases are TGCGCCAGCAGCCATCACCCCGGGACACCGGCTAACTATGGCTACACCTTC.

CDR3 nucleotides: TGTGCCAGCAGCGTGGACAGGGCCCTAGGAACCCAGTACTTC. Protein: CASSVDRALGTQYF. The chain uses TRBV9 and TRBJ2-5; TRBD1 matches 8 bases. The germline CDR1 and CDR2 sequences are SGDLS and YYNGEE. There are 14 residues in the CDR3. J gave up 8 bases and V 2 bases, and 8 bases lay outside the gene matches.

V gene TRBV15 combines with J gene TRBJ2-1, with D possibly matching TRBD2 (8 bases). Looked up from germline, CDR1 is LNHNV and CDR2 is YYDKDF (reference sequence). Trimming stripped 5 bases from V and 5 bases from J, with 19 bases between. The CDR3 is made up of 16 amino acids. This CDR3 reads CATSRRGLAGHNEQFF. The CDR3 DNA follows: TGTGCCACCAGCCGGAGGGGGCTAGCGGGCCACAATGAGCAGTTCTTC.

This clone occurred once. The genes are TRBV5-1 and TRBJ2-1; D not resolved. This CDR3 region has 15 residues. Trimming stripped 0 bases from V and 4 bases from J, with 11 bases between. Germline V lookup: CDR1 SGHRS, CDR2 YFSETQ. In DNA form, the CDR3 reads TGCGCCAGCAGCTTGGTGGCGGAACGATACAATGAGCAGTTCTTC. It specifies CASSLVAERYNEQFF.

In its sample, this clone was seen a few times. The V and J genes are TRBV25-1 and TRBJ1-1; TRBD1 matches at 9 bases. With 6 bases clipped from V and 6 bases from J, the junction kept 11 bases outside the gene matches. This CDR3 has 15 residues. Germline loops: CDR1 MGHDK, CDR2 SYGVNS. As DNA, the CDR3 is TGTGCCAGCAGAAGAGCGGGACAGGGTTCGTCTGAAGCTTTCTTT. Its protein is CASRRAGQGSSEAFF.

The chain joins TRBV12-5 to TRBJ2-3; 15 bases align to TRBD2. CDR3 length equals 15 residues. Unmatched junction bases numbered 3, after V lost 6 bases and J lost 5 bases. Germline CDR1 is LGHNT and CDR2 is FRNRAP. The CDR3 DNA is TGTGCTAGTGGACTGGGACTAGCGGGAGGAGATACGCAGTATTTT. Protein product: CASGLGLAGGDTQYF.

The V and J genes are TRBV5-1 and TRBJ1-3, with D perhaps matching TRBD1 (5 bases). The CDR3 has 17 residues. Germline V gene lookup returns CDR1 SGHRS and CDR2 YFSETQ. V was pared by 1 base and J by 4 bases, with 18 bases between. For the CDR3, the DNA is TGCGCCAGCAGCTTGAGTCTGGCGGGGCCTGGAGGAAACACCATATATTTT. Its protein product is CASSLSLAGPGGNTIYF. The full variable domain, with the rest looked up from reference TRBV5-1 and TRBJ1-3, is KAGVTQTPRYLIKTRGQQVTLSCSPISGHRSVSWYQQTPGQGLQFLFEYFSETQRNKGNFPGRFSGRQFSNSRSEMNVSTLELGDSALYLCASSLSLAGPGGNTIYFGEGSWLTVV.

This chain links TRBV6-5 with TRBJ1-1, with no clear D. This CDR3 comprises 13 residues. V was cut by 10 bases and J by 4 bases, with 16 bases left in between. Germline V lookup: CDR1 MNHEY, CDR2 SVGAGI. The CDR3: CATSEGFGTEAFF. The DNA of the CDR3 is TGTGCCACTTCTGAGGGCTTCGGCACTGAAGCTTTCTTT.

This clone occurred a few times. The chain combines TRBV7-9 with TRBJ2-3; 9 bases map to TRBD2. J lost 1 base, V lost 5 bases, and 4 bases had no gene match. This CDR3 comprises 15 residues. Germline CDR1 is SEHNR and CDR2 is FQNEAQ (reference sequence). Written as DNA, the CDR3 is TGTGCCAGCAGCGTCTCTAGCGGGGGCACAGATACGCAGTATTTT. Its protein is CASSVSSGGTDTQYF.

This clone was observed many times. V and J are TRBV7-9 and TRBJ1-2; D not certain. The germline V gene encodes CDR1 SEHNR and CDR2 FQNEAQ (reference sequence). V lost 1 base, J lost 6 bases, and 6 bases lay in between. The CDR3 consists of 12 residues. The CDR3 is CASSLVEDGYTF. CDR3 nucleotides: TGTGCCAGCAGCTTAGTTGAGGATGGCTACACCTTC. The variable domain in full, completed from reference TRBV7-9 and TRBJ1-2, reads DTGVSQNPRHKITKRGQNVTFRCDPISEHNRLYWYRQTLGQGPEFLTYFQNEAQLEKSRLLSDRFSAERPKGSFSTLEIQRTEQGDSAMYLCASSLVEDGYTFGSGTRLTVV.

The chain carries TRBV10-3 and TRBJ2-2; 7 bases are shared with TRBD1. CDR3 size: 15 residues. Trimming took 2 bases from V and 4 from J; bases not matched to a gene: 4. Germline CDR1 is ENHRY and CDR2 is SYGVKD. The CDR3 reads CAISETTGATGELFF. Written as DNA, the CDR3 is TGTGCCATCAGTGAGACAACAGGGGCCACCGGGGAGCTGTTTTTT.